A selection of T cell receptor beta chains follows, all from one sample in a study of spatial heterogeneity in lung cancer. Using its own MiXCR run on the 5' RACE reads, TCRdb lists one record per CDR3 protein. The sample lists some 96,000 distinct CDR3 sequences, about 4.6% occurring once. Sequencing was performed on lung tumor tissue, taken at surgery. Receptors originate from a male donor with early-stage non-small cell lung cancer. CDR3s leave out the opening cysteine and the closing phenylalanine or tryptophan.

V gene	J gene	CDR3 protein
TRBV28	TRBJ1-5	ASSLTGGFTNQPQH
TRBV4-1	TRBJ1-3	ASSLPPWASGNTIY
TRBV20-1	TRBJ2-1	SARDLRGLAGPEQF
TRBV28	TRBJ2-7	ASSLSPLGGSSYEQY
TRBV29-1	TRBJ2-2	SVSGATGELF
TRBV20-1	TRBJ1-1	SASSLPGGTEAF
TRBV15	TRBJ1-4	ATSRAGTGGEKLF
TRBV28	TRBJ2-1	ASATPDSYNEQF
TRBV28	TRBJ2-7	ASSLLTGEASYEQY
TRBV10-3	TRBJ2-7	AISESAGGSYEQY
TRBV11-2	TRBJ2-1	ASSLGVGGLDNEQF
TRBV29-1	TRBJ2-1	SVGEGGEQF
TRBV4-1	TRBJ1-2	ASSQTPGPAPGGYT
TRBV5-1	TRBJ2-5	ASSPGRASPTETQY
TRBV27	TRBJ2-3	ASSPGAGPTQY
TRBV18	TRBJ1-1	ASSPGQGGYYAEAF
TRBV20-1	TRBJ2-7	SARALALYEQY